A single sample is the source of the 25 T cell receptor beta chains below, sequenced in a study of glioma-infiltrating T cells after dendritic cell vaccination. Time point reported: after dendritic cell vaccination, including at tumor progression/relapse. Libraries were prepared by immunoSEQ multiplex PCR; TCRdb keeps only in-frame clonotypes and omits some of them. This table holds roughly 60,000 clones, about 89% found once. Sequenced material: blood, taken after dendritic cell vaccination. Every receptor here comes from a human donor with glioblastoma.

The chain couples TRBV6-6 to TRBJ1-5, with TRBD1 identical over 7 bases. J was trimmed by 0 bases and V by 2 bases; bases with no gene match: 4. Germline CDR1 and CDR2: MNHNY and SVGAGI (reference sequence). The CDR3 runs 16 residues. The CDR3 DNA reads as TGTGCCAGCAGTTACCTGGGACAGCTTAGCAATCAGCCCCAGCATTTT. Translated, it gives CASSYLGQLSNQPQHF.

V gene TRBV7-2 combines with J gene TRBJ2-4; possible D gene TRBD2, 6 bases. Looked up from germline, CDR1 is SGHTA and CDR2 is FQGNSA. This CDR3 is built from 15 residues. V was clipped by 5 bases and J by 0 bases, with 11 bases between them. The CDR3 DNA reads as TGTGCCAGCAGCCCTCGGGGGACAGCCAAAAACATTCAGTACTTC. This gives the protein CASSPRGTAKNIQYF.

The CDR3 DNA reads TGTGCCATCAGTGAGGGACAGAACACTGAAGCTTTCTTT. Its protein product is CAISEGQNTEAFF. V and J are TRBV10-3 and TRBJ1-1; possible D gene TRBD1, 5 bases. Trimming stripped 2 bases from V and 1 base from J, with 5 bases between. Germline lookup yields CDR1 ENHRY and CDR2 SYGVKD. The CDR3 runs 13 residues.

This chain links TRBV9 with TRBJ2-2, with 15 bases matching TRBD2. The CDR3 extends over 17 amino acids. The V and J ends lost 8 bases and 7 bases, in that order; junction bases with no gene match: 12. Germline CDR1 SGDLS, CDR2 YYNGEE. As DNA, the CDR3 is TGTGCCAGTTCCCTCGGGACTAGCGGGGGGTTTGGCGGGGAGCTGTTTTTT. It is translated as CASSLGTSGGFGGELFF.

This clone was seen only a few times. V and J are TRBV25-1 and TRBJ1-2; unclear D gene. This CDR3 spans 12 amino acids. The germline gives CDR1 MGHDK, CDR2 SYGVNS. The ends were cut back, 3 bases at V and 8 bases at J, with 10 bases in the middle. The CDR3 nucleotides read TGTGCCAGCAGTGAGCGGTCTTGGGGCTACACCTTC. As protein: CASSERSWGYTF.

The V call is TRBV12-5, the J call TRBJ2-5; 8 bases line up with TRBD1. CDR1 is LGHNT and CDR2 is FRNRAP in the germline V gene. The J segment lost 4 bases and the V segment lost 0 bases, leaving 10 bases of the junction unmatched. The CDR3 is 17 amino acids. CDR3 loop: CASGLVMNRGAGETQYF. For the CDR3, the DNA is TGTGCTAGTGGTTTGGTAATGAACAGGGGGGCGGGAGAGACCCAGTACTTC. Drawing the rest from reference TRBV12-5 and TRBJ2-5, the complete variable domain is DARVTQTPRHKVTEMGQEVTMRCQPILGHNTVFWYRQTMMQGLELLAYFRNRAPLDDSGMPKDRFSAEMPDATLATLKIQPSEPRDSAVYFCASGLVMNRGAGETQYFGPGTRLLVL.

This chain joins TRBV5-4 and TRBJ2-7; 9 bases are shared with TRBD1. With V trimmed by 0 bases and J by 4 bases, 2 bases remained unmatched. This CDR3 spans 14 amino acids. CDR1 SGHNT and CDR2 YYREEE come from the germline V gene (reference sequence). The CDR3 reads CASSLEDRGYEQYF. CDR3 sequence (DNA): TGTGCCAGCAGCTTGGAAGACAGGGGGTACGAGCAGTACTTC.

This sequence joins TRBV4-3 and TRBJ2-4, with 11 bases identical to TRBD1. CDR1 and CDR2 (germline): LGHNA, YSLEER. There are 14 residues in the CDR3. V was pared by 4 bases and J by 5 bases, with 1 base of the junction left unmatched. DNA of the CDR3: TGCGCCAGCAGCCCGGGACAGGGGGAAAACATTCAGTACTTC. Its protein product is CASSPGQGENIQYF.

This clone came up once. V usage is TRBV7-6 and J usage is TRBJ2-7; 14 positions match TRBD2. The CDR3 length is 19 residues. The V segment lost 5 bases and the J segment 6 bases; nucleotides outside the gene matches: 18. Germline V gene lookup returns CDR1 SGHVS and CDR2 FNYEAQ. The CDR3 spells CASSASGLAGAALVLEQYF. The CDR3 nucleotides are TGTGCCAGCAGCGCCTCGGGACTAGCGGGAGCGGCCCTCGTCCTCGAGCAGTACTTC.

V usage is TRBV18 and J usage is TRBJ2-2; possible D gene TRBD1, 6 bases. With 1 base removed from V and 8 bases from J, the gap between germline ends came to 14 bases. The CDR3 runs 15 residues. From germline, CDR1 is KGHSH and CDR2 LQKENI. CDR3 nucleotide sequence: TGTGCCAGCTCACCACGAGTAACAGGGATAGGGGAGCTGTTTTTT. Translation gives CASSPRVTGIGELFF.

The CDR3 here is CASTDTANEKLFF. In DNA, the CDR3 is TGTGCCAGCACTGACACTGCTAATGAAAAACTGTTTTTT. This chain connects TRBV19 to TRBJ1-4, with D unclear. Germline CDR1 is LNHDA and CDR2 is SQIVND (reference sequence). The CDR3 runs to 13 residues. Trimming removed 9 bases from V and 3 bases from J, with 11 bases in between.

The chain has TRBV5-4 and TRBJ2-3; D ambiguous. V lost 2 bases and J lost 0, with 13 bases in between. From germline, CDR1 is SGHNT and CDR2 YYREEE (reference sequence). The CDR3 runs 16 residues. This CDR3 reads CASSFRAVASTDTQYF. CDR3 nucleotides: TGTGCCAGCAGCTTTAGAGCCGTAGCTAGCACAGATACGCAGTATTTT.

The rearrangement links TRBV7-8 to TRBJ2-2; maybe TRBD2 (5 bases). V was shortened by 2 bases and J by 10 bases, with 26 bases between the two germline ends. The CDR3 sequence is 18 residues long. Germline-derived CDR1 and CDR2 are SGHVS and FQNEAQ. CDR3 residues: CASSLNRRSNMGSEELFF. The CDR3 nucleotides are TGTGCCAGCAGCTTAAATCGGAGGTCCAATATGGGGTCGGAGGAGCTGTTTTTT.

This chain links TRBV10-3 with TRBJ2-7; the match to TRBD1 covers 7 bases. The germline V gene has CDR1 ENHRY and CDR2 SYGVKD. V lost 4 bases to trimming and J lost 3 bases; unmatched junction nucleotides: 3. CDR3 length: 13 amino acids. In nucleotides, the CDR3 is TGTGCCATCAGTGTCACAGGGGACTACGAGCAGTACTTC. This encodes CAISVTGDYEQYF.

The chain carries TRBV5-1 and TRBJ1-1; tentative D call: TRBD1 (5 bases). Deletions cut 5 bases from V and 2 bases from J, with 25 bases between. This CDR3 contains 18 residues. Germline assignment: CDR1 SGHRS and CDR2 YFSETQ. The CDR3 protein is CASSLGPGGTRANTEAFF. For the CDR3, the DNA is TGCGCCAGCAGTCTAGGGCCGGGGGGGACCCGGGCAAACACTGAAGCTTTCTTT.

This clone was observed once. The chain employs TRBV30 and TRBJ2-1; D gene uncertain. Germline V lookup: CDR1 GTSNPN, CDR2 SVGIG (reference sequence). There are 15 residues in the CDR3. The germline V and J ends were trimmed by 1 base and 3 bases, with 13 bases remaining between them. The CDR3 is CAWSAGPLYYNEQFF. The DNA for the CDR3 is TGTGCCTGGAGTGCGGGTCCCTTATACTACAATGAGCAGTTCTTC.

The count of this clone is one. CDR3 amino acids: CASSPRGTDTQYF. The CDR3 nucleotides are TGTGCCAGCAGTCCACGGGGCACAGATACGCAGTATTTT. The chain has TRBV6-4 and TRBJ2-3; D is ambiguous. CDR1 MRHNA and CDR2 SNTAGT come from the germline V gene. The CDR3 extends over 13 amino acids. Trimming cost V 5 bases and J 1 base, with 7 bases left between them.

This chain uses TRBV30 with TRBJ2-4; D possibly corresponds to TRBD1 (8 bases). The germline CDR1 and CDR2 sequences are GTSNPN and SVGIG (reference sequence). The CDR3 extends over 15 amino acids. Trimming removed 5 bases from V and 0 bases from J, with 14 bases in between. The CDR3 sequence is CAWENRGGAKNIQYF. In DNA, the CDR3 is TGTGCCTGGGAAAACAGGGGGGGAGCCAAAAACATTCAGTACTTC.

The rearrangement joins TRBV18 to TRBJ2-2; 9 bases fit TRBD1. The V and J ends lost 4 bases and 2 bases, in that order; junction bases with no gene match: 5. Per the germline V gene, CDR1 is KGHSH and CDR2 is LQKENI. This CDR3 contains 16 residues. CDR3 DNA: TGTGCCAGCTCACGGGGGACAGGGAAAAACACCGGGGAGCTGTTTTTT. Encoded protein: CASSRGTGKNTGELFF.

This clone was counted a single time. The rearrangement uses TRBV15 and TRBJ2-7; 8 bases fit TRBD1. This CDR3 is built from 14 residues. Germline V gives CDR1 LNHNV, CDR2 YYDKDF (reference sequence). The trim removed 1 base at V and 5 bases at J, leaving 4 bases unmatched. The CDR3, as DNA: TGTGCCACCAGCAGAGGTGACAGGGGTGACGAGCAGTACTTC. Amino acid sequence: CATSRGDRGDEQYF. The full variable domain, completed using reference TRBV15 and TRBJ2-7, is DAMVIQNPRYQVTQFGKPVTLSCSQTLNHNVMYWYQQKSSQAPKLLFHYYDKDFNNEADTPDNFQSRRPNTSFCFLDIRSPGLGDTAMYLCATSRGDRGDEQYFGPGTRLTVT.

In this sample, this clone turned up a few times. V usage is TRBV12-1 and J usage is TRBJ2-5; the table's D call of TRBD2 was not tested on the DNA. TRBV12-1 is classified as a pseudogene. CDR3 size: 17 residues. The CDR3 DNA follows: TGTGCCAGCAGCTTTGCACTAGCGGGAGTGTTTCAAGAGACCCAGTACTTC. Protein sequence: CASSFALAGVFQETQYF.

This clone was detected a few times. This chain uses TRBV5-1 with TRBJ1-1; the match to TRBD1 covers 8 bases. With V trimmed by 3 bases and J by 5 bases, 6 bases remained unmatched. The CDR3 totals 14 residues. Germline CDR1 and CDR2: SGHRS and YFSETQ. DNA for the CDR3: TGCGCCAGCAGCTCCGGACAGGGAAGGACTGAAGCTTTCTTT. It yields the protein CASSSGQGRTEAFF.

The gene calls are TRBV7-6 and TRBJ2-7, with unresolved D. This CDR3 contains 14 residues. The V gene lost 1 base and the J gene lost 5 bases, with 12 bases spanning the gap. Germline V gives CDR1 SGHVS, CDR2 FNYEAQ. The CDR3 spells CASSLGGTWDEQYF. CDR3 DNA: TGTGCCAGCAGCTTAGGCGGTACATGGGACGAGCAGTACTTC.

J is TRBJ1-1 and V is TRBV12-5; D might be TRBD1 (6 bases). The germline CDR1 and CDR2 sequences are LGHNT and FRNRAP. This CDR3 spans 15 amino acids. V lost 0 bases, J lost 1 base, and 9 bases lay in between. CDR3 protein: CASGLVLTGNTEAFF. The CDR3, as DNA: TGTGCTAGTGGTTTGGTACTGACAGGGAACACTGAAGCTTTCTTT.

V is TRBV18 and J is TRBJ1-5; perhaps TRBD1 as D (6 bases). Germline CDR1 reads KGHSH; CDR2 reads LQKENI. The V end was cut by 1 base, the J end by 0 bases, with 13 bases between. The CDR3 spans 17 residues. The CDR3 DNA follows: TGTGCCAGCTCACCACTCGGACAGATCAATAGCAATCAGCCCCAGCATTTT. Translated: CASSPLGQINSNQPQHF. The full variable domain, its missing parts supplied by reference TRBV18 and TRBJ1-5, is NAGVMQNPRHLVRRRGQEARLRCSPMKGHSHVYWYRQLPEEGLKFMVYLQKENIIDESGMPKERFSAEFPKEGPSILRIQQVVRGDSAAYFCASSPLGQINSNQPQHFGDGTRLSIL.